This TCR beta chain was identified in a study of cytotoxic CD8 clonotypes in ibrutinib-treated CLL. Study details: For this cohort, patients were around eleven relapsed/refractory and under 16 treatment-naive, while under 18 were IGHV unmutated. Mean values per sample were around 250,000 productive templates and more than 90,000 productive rearrangements.

The sample holds a few counts of this clone. Germline V CDR1 and CDR2: SGDLS, YYNGEE. The CDR3 extends over 13 amino acids. V lost 6 bases, J lost 5 bases, and 12 bases lay in between. Produced via immunoSEQ multiplex PCR; TCRdb's table is partial and in-frame only. The sample yields roughly 28,000 clones, over 75% seen once. The sequenced sample was PBMCs, obtained after 24 months of ibrutinib treatment. The sequence derives from a human donor with chronic lymphocytic leukemia. The chain employs TRBV9 and TRBJ1-5; maybe TRBD1 (5 bases). CDR3 sequence: CASTRSGHQPQHF. Written as DNA, the CDR3 is TGTGCCAGCACCCGCTCGGGACATCAGCCCCAGCATTTT.